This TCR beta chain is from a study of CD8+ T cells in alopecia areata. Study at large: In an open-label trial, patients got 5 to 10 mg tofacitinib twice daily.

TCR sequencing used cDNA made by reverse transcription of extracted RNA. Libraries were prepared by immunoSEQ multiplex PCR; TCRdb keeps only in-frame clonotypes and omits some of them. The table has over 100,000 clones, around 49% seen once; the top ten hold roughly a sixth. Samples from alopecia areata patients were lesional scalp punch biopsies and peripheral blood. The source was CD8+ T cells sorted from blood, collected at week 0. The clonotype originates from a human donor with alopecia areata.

CDR3 residues: CSVFGQGGNYGYTF. The CDR3 DNA sequence: TGCAGCGTCTTCGGACAGGGTGGGAACTATGGCTACACCTTC. This chain joins TRBV29-1 and TRBJ1-2; 8 positions match TRBD1. This CDR3 is built from 14 residues. Germline V gene lookup returns CDR1 SQVTM and CDR2 ANQGSEA. V was pared by 6 bases and J by 2 bases, with 8 bases of the junction left unmatched. The entire variable domain, with the rest obtained from reference TRBV29-1 and TRBJ1-2, is as follows: SAVISQKPSRDICQRGTSLTIQCQVDSQVTMMFWYRQQPGQSLTLIATANQGSEATYESGFVIDKFPISRPNLTFSTLTVSNMSPEDSSIYLCSVFGQGGNYGYTFGSGTRLTVV.